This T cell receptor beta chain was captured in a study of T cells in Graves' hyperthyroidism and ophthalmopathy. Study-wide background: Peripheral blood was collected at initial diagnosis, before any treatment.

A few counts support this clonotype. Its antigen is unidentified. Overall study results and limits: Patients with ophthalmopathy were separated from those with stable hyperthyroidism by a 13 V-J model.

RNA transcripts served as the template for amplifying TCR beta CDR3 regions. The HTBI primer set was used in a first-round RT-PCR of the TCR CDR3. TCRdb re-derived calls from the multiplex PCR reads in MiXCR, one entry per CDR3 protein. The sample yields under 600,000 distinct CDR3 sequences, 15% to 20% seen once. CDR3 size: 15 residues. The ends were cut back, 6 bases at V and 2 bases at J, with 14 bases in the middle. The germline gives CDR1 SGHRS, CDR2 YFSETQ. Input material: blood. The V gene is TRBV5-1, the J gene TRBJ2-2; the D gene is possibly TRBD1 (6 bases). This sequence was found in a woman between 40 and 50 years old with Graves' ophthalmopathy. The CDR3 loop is CASNIRDTNTGELFF. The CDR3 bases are TGCGCCAGCAATATACGGGACACCAACACCGGGGAGCTGTTTTTT.